These T cell receptor beta chains were read from a single sample in a study of blood T cell repertoires in COVID-19. The assay was immunoSEQ multiplex PCR, and TCRdb's table has in-frame clones only and misses some. Among over 70,000 clones listed, 75% to 85% were seen once. Sequenced material: peripheral blood. Receptor source: a man younger than 40 with COVID-19, enrolled during active disease. Each CDR3 is given with its conserved first and last residue. A D gene is named only where the DNA matches it firmly. Some rows mark clone size as missing; the rest say once, few, many or name a class of expanded clone.

J gene | clone size | D gene | V gene | CDR3 DNA | CDR3 protein
TRBJ2-7 | . | . | TRBV28 | TGTGCCAGCAGTCAGAACCGCAGGGTTACCTACGAGCAGTACTTC | CASSQNRRVTYEQYF
TRBJ2-7 | . | . | TRBV3-1/TRBV3-2 | TGTGCCAGCAGCCAAGGCTCTACCCAAGAGCAGTACTTC | CASSQGSTQEQYF
TRBJ1-2 | . | . | TRBV28 | TGTGCCAGCAGTTCCCTCCCCAGGGCCTCCTATGGCTACACCTTC | CASSSLPRASYGYTF
TRBJ2-7 | . | . | TRBV29-1 | TGCAGCGTCGGTACAGGGCCCGAGCAGTACTTC | CSVGTGPEQYF
TRBJ2-2 | . | TRBD2 | TRBV14 | TGTGCCAGCAGCCAATCGACTAGCGGTGCCGGGGAGCTGTTTTTT | CASSQSTSGAGELFF
TRBJ2-1 | . | . | TRBV7-2 | TGTGCCAGCAGGCAGGCCGGGACTTTCTACAATGAGCAGTTCTTC | CASRQAGTFYNEQFF
TRBJ1-5 | . | . | TRBV2 | TGTGCCAACGGAACAGGTACTTACAATCAGCCCCAGCATTTT | CANGTGTYNQPQHF
TRBJ1-6 | once | TRBD1 | TRBV11-2 | TGTGCCAGCAGCTACGGATCTGTCAGGGGGCTCTCACCCCTCCACTTT | CASSYGSVRGLSPLHF
TRBJ1-4 | . | . | TRBV5-5 | TGTGCCAGCAGCTTGCTTCCCGAGAGACAGGTTAAGGAAAAACTGTTTTTT | CASSLLPERQVKEKLFF
TRBJ2-7 | . | . | TRBV27 | TGTGCCAGCAGTCCCGGGACTTCTGGTATGGAGCAGTACTTC | CASSPGTSGMEQYF
TRBJ2-1 | . | . | TRBV19 | TGTGCCAGTAGTATAGTCGAGACACACTACAATGAGCAGTTCTTC | CASSIVETHYNEQFF
TRBJ2-1 | . | TRBD2 | TRBV5-1 | TGCGCCAGCAGCTTTGGACTAGCGGAGGCAAATGAGCAGTTCTTC | CASSFGLAEANEQFF
TRBJ2-7 | . | TRBD2 | TRBV5-6 | TGTGCCAGCAGCGTACCGGGACTAGCGGGACGCGAGCAGTACTTC | CASSVPGLAGREQYF
TRBJ1-3 | few | . | TRBV5-5 | TGTGCCAGCAGCTTGGCCGTGGCTTCTGGAAACACCATATATTTT | CASSLAVASGNTIYF
TRBJ2-3 | once | TRBD2 | TRBV24-1 | TGTGCCACCAGTGATCTAGGGACTAGCGGGAGAACAGATACGCAGTATTTT | CATSDLGTSGRTDTQYF
TRBJ2-1 | . | TRBD2 | TRBV29-1 | TGCAGCGTTGAAGGGCGGCTAGCGGGAGGCAATGAGCAGTTCTTC | CSVEGRLAGGNEQFF
TRBJ1-6 | . | TRBD1 | TRBV18 | TGTGCCAGCTCAGCAAGACAGGGGGCTCAGAATTCACCCCTCCACTTT | CASSARQGAQNSPLHF
TRBJ2-1 | . | TRBD1 | TRBV24-1 | TGTGCCACCAGTGACCCGGGGACAGGGGGGACCTACAATGAGCAGTTCTTC | CATSDPGTGGTYNEQFF
TRBJ2-2 | . | TRBD1 | TRBV9 | TGTGCCAGCAGCGGACAGGGGACAGGGCGCGGCGGGGAGCTGTTTTTT | CASSGQGTGRGGELFF
TRBJ1-6 | once | TRBD1 | TRBV5-6 | TGTGCCAGCAGCGCACCGGGACAGCGAAATAATTCACCCCTCCACTTT | CASSAPGQRNNSPLHF
TRBJ2-1 | . | TRBD2 | TRBV2 | TGTGCCAGCAGTGAGGCGACTAGCGGGAGCTCGCAGTTCTTC | CASSEATSGSSQFF
TRBJ2-3 | . | TRBD2 | TRBV6-4 | TGTGCCAGCAGTGACTCGAGTAGCGGGGTAGATACGCAGTATTTT | CASSDSSSGVDTQYF
TRBJ2-5 | . | TRBD2 | TRBV5-1 | TGCGCCAGCAGCTCGACTAGCGGGAGGGCGGAGACCCAGTACTTC | CASSSTSGRAETQYF
TRBJ2-2 | . | TRBD1 | TRBV11-2 | TGTGCCAGCAGCCTGTGGACAGGGAGCACCGGGGAGCTGTTTTTT | CASSLWTGSTGELFF
TRBJ1-1 | . | . | TRBV7-6 | TGTGCCACCTTTGACGGGGGGAACACTGAAGCTTTCTTT | CATFDGGNTEAFF
TRBJ2-4 | . | . | TRBV6-4 | TGTGCCATGCCCATTAGCGGCCCCCTTCGCCCCTTC | CAMPISGPLRPF
TRBJ2-3 | few | TRBD2 | TRBV27 | TGTGCCAGCAGTCTTACGACTAGCCCAGATACGCAGTATTTT | CASSLTTSPDTQYF
TRBJ1-4 | . | . | TRBV11-2 | TGTGCCAGCAGCTGGGGGCCAACTAATGAAAAACTGTTTTTT | CASSWGPTNEKLFF
TRBJ1-5 | . | . | TRBV12-3/TRBV12-4 | TGTGCCAGCACCCGGGACAATCAGCCCCAGCATTTT | CASTRDNQPQHF
TRBJ1-6 | . | TRBD1 | TRBV27 | TGTGCCAGCAGTTTAGGGACAGCCTATAATTCACCCCTCCACTTT | CASSLGTAYNSPLHF
TRBJ2-6 | . | . | TRBV5-6 | TGTGCCAGCAGCTTGCCTTCTGGGGCCAACGTCCTGACTTTC | CASSLPSGANVLTF
TRBJ2-6 | . | . | TRBV28 | TGTGCCAGCGGGGCAAAAGACGGTAGCTCTGGGGCCAACGTCCTGACTTTC | CASGAKDGSSGANVLTF
TRBJ2-4 | . | TRBD1 | TRBV14 | TGTGCCAGCAGTCCTAGACAGGGTTCATCCAAAAACATTCAGTACTTC | CASSPRQGSSKNIQYF
TRBJ2-3 | once | TRBD2 | TRBV7-2 | TGTGCCAGCAGCCCCCTAGCGGGAGCGACCACAGATACGCAGTATTTT | CASSPLAGATTDTQYF
TRBJ2-1 | . | TRBD2 | TRBV15 | TGTGCCACCAGCACCCTGGAAAGCGGGAGGGTAGGCAATGAGCAGTTCTTC | CATSTLESGRVGNEQFF
TRBJ2-2 | once | . | TRBV28 | TGTGCCAGCGTCGGTGCACGGGAGTACACCGGGGAGCTGTTTTTT | CASVGAREYTGELFF
TRBJ1-1 | . | TRBD1 | TRBV19 | TGTGCCAGTACCCCAACAGGGGGGTGGACTGAAGCTTTCTTT | CASTPTGGWTEAFF
TRBJ2-3 | . | . | TRBV7-8 | TGTGCCAGCAGCCCCTATGGGGCTAGCACAGATACGCAGTATTTT | CASSPYGASTDTQYF
TRBJ2-6 | . | TRBD1 | TRBV14 | TGTGCCAGCAGCCAAGAATGGGGACAGGCGGACTCTGGGGCCAACGTCCTGACTTTC | CASSQEWGQADSGANVLTF